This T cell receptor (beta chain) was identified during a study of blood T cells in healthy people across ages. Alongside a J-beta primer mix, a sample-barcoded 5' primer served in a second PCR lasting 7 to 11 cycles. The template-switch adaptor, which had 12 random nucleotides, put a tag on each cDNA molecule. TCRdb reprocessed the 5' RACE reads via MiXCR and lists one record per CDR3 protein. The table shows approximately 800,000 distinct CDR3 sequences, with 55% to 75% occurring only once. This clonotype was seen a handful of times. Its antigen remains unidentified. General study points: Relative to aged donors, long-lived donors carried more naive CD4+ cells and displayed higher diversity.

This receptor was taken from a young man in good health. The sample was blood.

CDR3 residues: CASIGTSGQETQYF. CDR3 nucleotides: TGTGCCAGTATTGGGACTAGCGGGCAAGAGACCCAGTACTTC. V gene TRBV2 combines with J gene TRBJ2-5; 12 bases agree with TRBD2. The CDR3 spans 14 residues. Trimming removed 9 bases from V and 2 bases from J; junction bases left unmatched: 4. Germline-derived CDR1 and CDR2 are SNHLY and FYNNEI.